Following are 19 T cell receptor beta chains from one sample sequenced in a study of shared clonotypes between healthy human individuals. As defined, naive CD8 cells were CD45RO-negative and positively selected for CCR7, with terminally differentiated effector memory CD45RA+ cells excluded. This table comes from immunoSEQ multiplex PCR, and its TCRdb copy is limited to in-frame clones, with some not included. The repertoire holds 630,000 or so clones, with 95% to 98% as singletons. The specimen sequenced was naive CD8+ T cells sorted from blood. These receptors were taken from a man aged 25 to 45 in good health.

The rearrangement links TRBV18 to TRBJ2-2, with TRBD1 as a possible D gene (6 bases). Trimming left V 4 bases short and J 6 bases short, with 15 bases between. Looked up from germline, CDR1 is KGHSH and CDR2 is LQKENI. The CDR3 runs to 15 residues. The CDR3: CASSLPTGSPGELFF. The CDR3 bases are TGTGCCAGCTCACTCCCCACAGGGAGCCCCGGGGAGCTGTTTTTT.

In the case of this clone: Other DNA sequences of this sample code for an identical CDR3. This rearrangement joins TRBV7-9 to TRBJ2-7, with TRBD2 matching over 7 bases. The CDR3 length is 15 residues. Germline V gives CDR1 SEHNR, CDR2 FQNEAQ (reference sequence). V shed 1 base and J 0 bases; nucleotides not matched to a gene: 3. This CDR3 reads CASSLVGGSSYEQYF. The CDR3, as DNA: TGTGCCAGCAGCTTAGTTGGCGGGAGCTCCTACGAGCAGTACTTC.

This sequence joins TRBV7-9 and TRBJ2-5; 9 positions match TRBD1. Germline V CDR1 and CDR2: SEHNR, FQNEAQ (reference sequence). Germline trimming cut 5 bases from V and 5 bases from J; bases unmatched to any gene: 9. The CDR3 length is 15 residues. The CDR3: CASSDRDRVWETQYF. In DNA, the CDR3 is TGTGCCAGCAGCGACCGGGACAGGGTTTGGGAGACCCAGTACTTC.

CDR3: CASSLLGLADLSTDTQYF. The CDR3, as DNA: TGCGCCAGCAGCTTGCTAGGACTAGCGGACCTTAGCACAGATACGCAGTATTTT. J is TRBJ2-3 and V is TRBV5-1; 10 bases map to TRBD2. The CDR3 has 18 residues. With 1 base clipped from V and 0 bases from J, the junction kept 8 bases outside the gene matches. Germline values: CDR1 SGHRS, CDR2 YFSETQ. Full variable domain (outside the CDR3, taken from reference TRBV5-1 and TRBJ2-3): KAGVTQTPRYLIKTRGQQVTLSCSPISGHRSVSWYQQTPGQGLQFLFEYFSETQRNKGNFPGRFSGRQFSNSRSEMNVSTLELGDSALYLCASSLLGLADLSTDTQYFGPGTRLTVL.

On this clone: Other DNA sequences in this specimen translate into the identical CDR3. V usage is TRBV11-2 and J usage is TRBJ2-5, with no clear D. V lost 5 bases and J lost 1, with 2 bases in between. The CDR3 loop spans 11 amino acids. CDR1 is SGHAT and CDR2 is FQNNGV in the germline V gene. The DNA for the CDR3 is TGTGCCAGCAGCACCCAAGAGACCCAGTACTTC. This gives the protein CASSTQETQYF.

CDR3 protein: CASSVTTGTHVADTQYF. CDR3 bases: TGTGCCAGCAGCGTCACTACCGGGACCCATGTCGCAGATACGCAGTATTTT. J is TRBJ2-3 and V is TRBV9; either TRBD1 or TRBD2 may supply D (5 bases each). The CDR3 totals 17 residues. Germline V lookup: CDR1 SGDLS, CDR2 YYNGEE. V dropped 2 bases and J dropped 4 bases, with 20 bases sitting between them.

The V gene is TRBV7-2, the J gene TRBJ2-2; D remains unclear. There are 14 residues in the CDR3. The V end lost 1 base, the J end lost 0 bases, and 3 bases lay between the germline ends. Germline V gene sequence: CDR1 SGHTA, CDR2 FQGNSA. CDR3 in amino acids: CASSLGSNTGELFF. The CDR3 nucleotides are TGTGCCAGCAGCTTAGGATCGAACACCGGGGAGCTGTTTTTT.

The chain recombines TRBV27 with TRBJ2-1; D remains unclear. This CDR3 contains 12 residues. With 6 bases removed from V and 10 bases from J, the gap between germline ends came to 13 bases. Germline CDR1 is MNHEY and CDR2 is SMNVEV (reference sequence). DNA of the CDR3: TGTGCCAGCAGCAAACCTAGGAAGGAGCAGTTCTTC. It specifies CASSKPRKEQFF.

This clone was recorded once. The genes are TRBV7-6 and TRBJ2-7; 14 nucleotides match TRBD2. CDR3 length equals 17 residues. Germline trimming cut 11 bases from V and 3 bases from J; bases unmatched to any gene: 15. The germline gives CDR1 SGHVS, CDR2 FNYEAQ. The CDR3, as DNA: TGTGCCGGTCGGGCGGGACTAGCGGGAGTTGGGGGCTACGAGCAGTACTTC. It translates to CAGRAGLAGVGGYEQYF. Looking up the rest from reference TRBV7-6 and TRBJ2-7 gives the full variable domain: GAGVSQSPRYKVTKRGQDVALRCDPISGHVSLYWYRQALGQGPEFLTYFNYEAQQDKSGLPNDRFSAERPEGSISTLTIQRTEQRDSAMYRCAGRAGLAGVGGYEQYFGPGTRLTVT.

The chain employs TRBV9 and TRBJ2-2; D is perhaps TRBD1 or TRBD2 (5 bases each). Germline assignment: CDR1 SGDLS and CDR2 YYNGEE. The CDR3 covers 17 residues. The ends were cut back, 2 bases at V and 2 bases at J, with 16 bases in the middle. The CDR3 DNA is TGTGCCAGCAGCGTCGGCGGGTGGGGGAGCAACACCGGGGAGCTGTTTTTT. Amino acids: CASSVGGWGSNTGELFF.

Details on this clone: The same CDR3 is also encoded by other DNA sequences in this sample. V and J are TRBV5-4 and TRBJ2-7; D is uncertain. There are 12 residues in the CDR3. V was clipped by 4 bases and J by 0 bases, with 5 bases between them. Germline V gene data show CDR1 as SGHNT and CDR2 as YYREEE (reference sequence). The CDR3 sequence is CASSGDSYEQYF. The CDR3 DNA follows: TGTGCCAGCAGCGGGGACTCCTACGAGCAGTACTTC. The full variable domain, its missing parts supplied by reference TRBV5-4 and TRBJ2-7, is ETGVTQSPTHLIKTRGQQVTLRCSSQSGHNTVSWYQQALGQGPQFIFQYYREEENGRGNFPPRFSGLQFPNYSSELNVNALELDDSALYLCASSGDSYEQYFGPGTRLTVT.

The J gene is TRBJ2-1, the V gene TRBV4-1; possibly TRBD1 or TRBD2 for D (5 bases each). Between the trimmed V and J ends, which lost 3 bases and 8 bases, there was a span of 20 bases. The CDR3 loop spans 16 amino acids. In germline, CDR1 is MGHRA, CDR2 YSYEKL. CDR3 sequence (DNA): TGCGCCAGCAGCCAGTTGCCGGGACCAAAGGGCGATGAGCAGTTCTTC. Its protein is CASSQLPGPKGDEQFF.

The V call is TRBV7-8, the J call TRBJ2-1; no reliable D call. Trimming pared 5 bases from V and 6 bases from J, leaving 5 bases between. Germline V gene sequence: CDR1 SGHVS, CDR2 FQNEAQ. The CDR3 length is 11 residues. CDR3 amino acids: CASSPSNEQFF. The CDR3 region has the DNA TGTGCCAGCAGCCCTTCCAATGAGCAGTTCTTC.

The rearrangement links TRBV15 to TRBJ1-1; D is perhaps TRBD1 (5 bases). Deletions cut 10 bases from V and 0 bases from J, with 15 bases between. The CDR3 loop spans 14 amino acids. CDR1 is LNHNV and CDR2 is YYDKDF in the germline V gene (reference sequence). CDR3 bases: TGTGCCATAGGGGAGTGGAGCATGAACACTGAAGCTTTCTTT. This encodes CAIGEWSMNTEAFF.

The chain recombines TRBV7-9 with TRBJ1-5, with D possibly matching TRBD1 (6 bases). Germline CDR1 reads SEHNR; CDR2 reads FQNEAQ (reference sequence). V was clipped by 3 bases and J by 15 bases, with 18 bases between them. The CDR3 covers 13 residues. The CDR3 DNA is TGTGCCAGCAGCTTTTCACTCCGGGACACATTGCATTTT. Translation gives CASSFSLRDTLHF.

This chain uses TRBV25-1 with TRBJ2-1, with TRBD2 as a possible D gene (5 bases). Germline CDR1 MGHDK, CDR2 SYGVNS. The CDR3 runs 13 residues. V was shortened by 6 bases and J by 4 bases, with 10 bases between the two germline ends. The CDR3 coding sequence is TGTGCCAGCAGGATGGGGAGTTACAATGAGCAGTTCTTC. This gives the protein CASRMGSYNEQFF.

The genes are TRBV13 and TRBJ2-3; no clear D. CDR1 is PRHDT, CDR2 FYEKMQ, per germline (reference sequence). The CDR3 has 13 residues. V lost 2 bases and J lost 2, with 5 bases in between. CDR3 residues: CASSLPHTDTQYF. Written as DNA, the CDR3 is TGTGCCAGCAGCTTACCCCACACAGATACGCAGTATTTT.

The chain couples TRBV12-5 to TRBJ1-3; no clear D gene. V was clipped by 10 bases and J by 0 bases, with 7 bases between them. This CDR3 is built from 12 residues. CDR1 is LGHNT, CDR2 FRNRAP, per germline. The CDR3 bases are TGTGCTACCAGGAGCTCTGGAAACACCATATATTTT. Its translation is CATRSSGNTIYF.

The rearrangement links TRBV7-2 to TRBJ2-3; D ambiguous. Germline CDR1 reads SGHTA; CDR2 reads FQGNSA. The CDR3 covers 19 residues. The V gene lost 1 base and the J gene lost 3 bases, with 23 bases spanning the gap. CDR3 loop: CASSLGSASYGPLTDTQYF. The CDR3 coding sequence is TGTGCCAGCAGCTTAGGATCTGCTAGTTATGGACCCTTGACAGATACGCAGTATTTT.